A single sample gave rise to the 27 T cell receptor beta chains below, sequenced in a study of post-analysis software for immune sequencing data. Study-level points and caveats: Roughly five TRBV segments, including TRBV5-6, TRBV5-1 and TRBV20-1, were more frequent in patients than controls.

Sequencing libraries made from TCR beta cDNA carried unique molecular identifiers. MiXCR, applied by TCRdb to the PCR reads, yields one record per CDR3 protein. The data contain about 820,000 distinct CDR3 sequences, approximately 53% of them singletons. The antigens for these receptors are not known. Material: blood. These TCRs come from a girl aged 5 to 17 with multiple sclerosis.

The chain links TRBV12-3 or TRBV12-4 to TRBJ2-5; 7 bases map to TRBD2. V trimming: 6 bases; J trimming: 3 bases; junction bases outside the gene matches: 19. The CDR3 contains 18 residues. In DNA, the CDR3 is TGTGCCAGCAGCACTGAAGACCCTGGGGGGGGTTCGGAAGAGACCCAGTACTTC. Amino acid sequence: CASSTEDPGGGSEETQYF.

CDR3 in amino acids: CASSLAAGTGGASTQYF. The CDR3 DNA is TGTGCCAGCAGCTTAGCGGCTGGGACAGGGGGCGCGAGCACCCAGTACTTC. The chain links TRBV7-2 to TRBJ2-5; 12 nucleotides agree with TRBD1. Germline CDR1 and CDR2: SGHTA and FQGNSA. The CDR3 is 17 residues long. The trim removed 0 bases at V and 8 bases at J, leaving 10 bases unmatched.

The CDR3 coding sequence is TGTGCCAGCAGTCGGGACTACCAGTCTTTTGAGCAGTTCTTC. This encodes CASSRDYQSFEQFF. The chain employs TRBV6-6 and TRBJ2-1, with TRBD2 matching over 7 bases. V dropped 5 bases and J dropped 9; count of bases not matched to a gene: 10. The CDR3 consists of 14 residues. Germline CDR1 MNHNY, CDR2 SVGAGI (reference sequence).

The J gene is TRBJ2-1, the V gene TRBV9, with 13 nucleotides matching TRBD2. The J segment lost 0 bases and the V segment lost 2 bases, leaving 5 bases of the junction unmatched. CDR3 size: 18 residues. In germline, CDR1 is SGDLS, CDR2 YYNGEE. Here the CDR3 DNA reads TGTGCCAGCAGCGTGACTAGCGGGGGGACCGGCTCCTACAATGAGCAGTTCTTC. Its translation: CASSVTSGGTGSYNEQFF. The variable domain in full, with the rest retrieved from reference TRBV9 and TRBJ2-1, is DSGVTQTPKHLITATGQRVTLRCSPRSGDLSVYWYQQSLDQGLQFLIQYYNGEERAKGNILERFSAQQFPDLHSELNLSSLELGDSALYFCASSVTSGGTGSYNEQFFGPGTRLTVL.

This clonotype turned up a few times. This rearrangement joins TRBV12-3 or TRBV12-4 to TRBJ2-7; TRBD2 agrees at 11 bases. With V trimmed by 5 bases and J by 6 bases, 6 bases remained unmatched. The CDR3 consists of 14 residues. The DNA for the CDR3 is TGTGCCAGCAGTGTTAGCGGGGGGGCCGTCGAGCAGTACTTC. It encodes CASSVSGGAVEQYF.

This chain connects TRBV11-2 to TRBJ2-5, with 8 bases matching TRBD1. The end of the DNA aligns better with TRBJ2-7, so the J call may be wrong. The CDR3 is 14 amino acids. The V gene's germline CDR1 is SGHAT and CDR2 FQNNGV. CDR3 nucleotides: TGTGCCAGCAGCCGTGGACAGGGTCGCTACGAGCAGTACTTC. It codes for CASSRGQGRYEQYF.

This clonotype was seen once. V gene TRBV12-3 or TRBV12-4 combines with J gene TRBJ1-5; 8 bases match TRBD1. The CDR3 totals 16 residues. The trim removed 1 base at V and 4 bases at J, leaving 6 bases unmatched. CDR3 residues: CASSLGGDRSNQPQHF. The CDR3 DNA is TGTGCCAGCAGTTTAGGGGGGGACAGGTCTAATCAGCCCCAGCATTTT.

This clonotype was seen a handful of times. The chain joins TRBV7-9 to TRBJ2-7, with a possible D match to TRBD1 (5 bases). This CDR3 spans 16 amino acids. Per the germline V gene, CDR1 is SEHNR and CDR2 is FQNEAQ (reference sequence). With 7 bases removed from V and 0 bases from J, the gap between germline ends came to 19 bases. The DNA for the CDR3 is TGTGCCAGCACGGATCCGAGCAGACAGAGCTCCTACGAGCAGTACTTC. Translated: CASTDPSRQSSYEQYF.

There are a few counts of this clonotype. The CDR3 bases are TGCGCCAGCAGCCAAGTAGAGGCTGGGGCCAACGTCCTGACTTTC. Translated: CASSQVEAGANVLTF. This chain joins TRBV4-1 and TRBJ2-6, with D unresolved. V was pared by 1 base and J by 2 bases, with 6 bases between. This CDR3 has 15 residues. Germline lookup yields CDR1 MGHRA and CDR2 YSYEKL.

The J gene is TRBJ1-5, the V gene TRBV18; D perhaps matches TRBD1 (5 bases). The CDR3 runs to 15 residues. The germline CDR1 and CDR2 sequences are KGHSH and LQKENI. V lost 6 bases and J 3 bases, leaving 15 bases between the germline ends. Here the CDR3 reads CASSPQGSINQPQHF. The CDR3 DNA is TGTGCCAGCTCCCCCCAGGGCAGCATCAATCAGCCCCAGCATTTT.

V and J are TRBV10-3 and TRBJ2-3; TRBD2 matches at 11 bases. J was trimmed by 4 bases and V by 8 bases; bases with no gene match: 17. In germline, CDR1 is ENHRY, CDR2 SYGVKD. CDR3 size: 18 residues. In DNA form, the CDR3 reads TGTGCCATCGGGACTAGCGGTCCTTCCTCGACGGCTGCAGATACGCAGTATTTT. The encoded protein is CAIGTSGPSSTAADTQYF.

The rearrangement uses TRBV7-9 and TRBJ2-1; the match to TRBD2 covers 7 bases. V was clipped by 3 bases and J by 3 bases; unmatched bases: 2. Looked up from germline, CDR1 is SEHNR and CDR2 is FQNEAQ (reference sequence). The CDR3 consists of 14 residues. The CDR3 DNA follows: TGTGCCAGCAGCTTTTGGACTAGCTACAATGAGCAGTTCTTC. This gives the protein CASSFWTSYNEQFF.

The chain is built from TRBV20-1 and TRBJ2-1; 10 positions match TRBD2. Trimming at V came to 0 bases and at J to 9 bases, leaving 14 bases not matched to a gene. The length of the CDR3 is 17 residues. The germline V gene has CDR1 DFQATT and CDR2 SNEGSKA (reference sequence). Here the CDR3 reads CSARDLSRLAGYGEQFF. CDR3 DNA sequence: TGCAGTGCTAGAGATCTAAGTCGACTAGCGGGCTATGGTGAGCAGTTCTTC.

The J gene is TRBJ2-5, the V gene TRBV20-1, with D perhaps matching TRBD1 (6 bases). Germline V CDR1 and CDR2: DFQATT, SNEGSKA (reference sequence). The CDR3 runs to 15 residues. V lost 0 bases and J 1 base, leaving 12 bases between the germline ends. The CDR3 is CSARDLGTLQETQYF. The DNA of the CDR3 is TGCAGTGCTAGAGACCTAGGGACACTCCAAGAGACCCAGTACTTC.

DNA for the CDR3: TGTGCCAGCAGAAGGACTAGCGGGAGCCATGAGCAGTACTTC. Protein sequence: CASRRTSGSHEQYF. The V and J genes are TRBV7-9 and TRBJ2-7, with 13 bases fitting TRBD2. CDR3 size: 14 residues. V was pared by 6 bases and J by 7 bases, with 6 bases of the junction left unmatched. Germline V gene data show CDR1 as SEHNR and CDR2 as FQNEAQ (reference sequence).

CDR3 in amino acids: CSVASTGRGSYEQYF. CDR3 nucleotides: TGCAGCGTTGCTTCTACAGGGAGGGGCTCCTACGAGCAGTACTTC. The genes are TRBV29-1 and TRBJ2-7; D perhaps matches TRBD2 (7 bases). The V gene's germline CDR1 is SQVTM and CDR2 ANQGSEA. The V end was cut by 4 bases, the J end by 0 bases, with 16 bases between. This CDR3 has 15 amino acids.

The chain carries TRBV10-3 and TRBJ2-7; 8 bases map to TRBD2. V shed 8 bases, J shed 5 bases, and the junction held 14 bases outside the gene matches. The CDR3 has 15 residues. From germline, CDR1 is ENHRY and CDR2 SYGVKD. Written as DNA, the CDR3 is TGTGCCATCCGGGTCCAAGCGGGAGTTCTCAACGAGCAGTACTTC. Translated: CAIRVQAGVLNEQYF.

This chain uses TRBV15 with TRBJ2-1; 9 bases agree with TRBD2. The better agreement between TRBJ2-7 and the DNA end casts doubt on the J call. Germline loops: CDR1 LNHNV, CDR2 YYDKDF (reference sequence). This CDR3 spans 21 amino acids. The CDR3 region is CATSIPRLASGKTSSYNEQYF. In DNA, the CDR3 is TGTGCCACCAGCATACCTAGGTTGGCTAGCGGGAAGACTAGCTCCTACAATGAGCAGTACTTC.

This chain links TRBV20-1 with TRBJ2-7; the match to TRBD1 covers 7 bases. The V and J ends lost 0 bases and 2 bases, in that order; junction bases with no gene match: 7. CDR1 and CDR2 (germline): DFQATT, SNEGSKA (reference sequence). There are 15 residues in the CDR3. The CDR3 loop is CSARDGDRATYEQYF. CDR3 bases: TGCAGTGCTAGAGATGGCGACAGGGCTACCTACGAGCAGTACTTC.

The V gene is TRBV7-9, the J gene TRBJ2-7; TRBD2 matches 7 bases. Trimming removed 5 bases from V and 2 bases from J; junction bases left unmatched: 6. The germline CDR1 and CDR2 sequences are SEHNR and FQNEAQ (reference sequence). The CDR3 has 14 residues. The CDR3 protein is CASSGQRDPYEQYF. In DNA form, the CDR3 reads TGTGCCAGCAGCGGCCAGCGGGACCCCTACGAGCAGTACTTC.

This clonotype was seen a few times. The chain combines TRBV5-1 with TRBJ1-1; D unclear. The CDR3 is made up of 14 amino acids. Trimming removed 4 bases from V and 0 bases from J, with 10 bases in between. Germline CDR1 and CDR2: SGHRS and YFSETQ. CDR3 amino acids: CASSADGLNTEAFF. CDR3 nucleotides: TGCGCCAGCAGCGCGGACGGTCTGAACACTGAAGCTTTCTTT.

This clonotype has only a few counts. The rearrangement uses TRBV4-1 and TRBJ2-7; tentatively, D is TRBD1 (5 bases). The CDR3 length is 16 residues. Looked up from germline, CDR1 is MGHRA and CDR2 is YSYEKL. The V end was cut by 1 base, the J end by 0 bases, with 13 bases between. The CDR3 DNA follows: TGCGCCAGCAGCCAAGTAGGAGACAGTTACTCCTACGAGCAGTACTTC. Amino acids: CASSQVGDSYSYEQYF.

This chain connects TRBV28 to TRBJ2-1; the D gene is possibly TRBD1 (5 bases). Germline lookup yields CDR1 MDHEN and CDR2 SYDVKM. The V gene lost 7 bases and the J gene lost 4 bases, with 14 bases spanning the gap. The CDR3 runs 14 residues. CDR3 protein: CASTSWGGYNEQFF. The CDR3 DNA is TGTGCCAGCACGAGTTGGGGCGGTTACAATGAGCAGTTCTTC.

Comments on this clonotype: Its ends do not fully match the called genes, so a read error is possible. V gene TRBV27 combines with J gene TRBJ2-6; a weak D match, TRBD1 (6 bases). Germline loops: CDR1 MNHEY, CDR2 SMNVEV (reference sequence). This CDR3 spans 15 amino acids. CDR3 bases: TGTGCCAGCAGTGTGGACAGCTCTGGGGCCAACCTCCTGACTTTC. Its protein is CASSVDSSGANLLTF.

This clonotype was observed a few times. V and J are TRBV30 and TRBJ2-4; 9 bases fit TRBD2. V lost 3 bases to trimming and J lost 9 bases; unmatched junction nucleotides: 3. Germline V lookup: CDR1 GTSNPN, CDR2 SVGIG (reference sequence). The CDR3 runs 12 residues. CDR3 amino acids: CAWRGLAGIQYF. In DNA, the CDR3 is TGTGCCTGGAGGGGACTAGCTGGCATTCAGTACTTC.

The chain is built from TRBV29-1 and TRBJ1-2; D is possibly TRBD1 (5 bases). The CDR3 runs 13 residues. Per the germline V gene, CDR1 is SQVTM and CDR2 is ANQGSEA. V lost 4 bases to trimming and J lost 0 bases, with 9 bases between them. For the CDR3, the DNA is TGCAGCGTTGCAGGGCCATCTAACTATGGCTACACCTTC. It translates to CSVAGPSNYGYTF. The full variable domain, with the rest looked up from reference TRBV29-1 and TRBJ1-2, is SAVISQKPSRDICQRGTSLTIQCQVDSQVTMMFWYRQQPGQSLTLIATANQGSEATYESGFVIDKFPISRPNLTFSTLTVSNMSPEDSSIYLCSVAGPSNYGYTFGSGTRLTVV.

J is TRBJ1-2 and V is TRBV9; D ambiguous. The V and J ends lost 4 bases and 4 bases respectively, with 14 bases between them. Germline V CDR1 and CDR2: SGDLS, YYNGEE. The CDR3 totals 14 residues. The CDR3 region is CASSISREPYGYTF. In nucleotides, the CDR3 is TGTGCCAGCAGCATCTCCCGGGAACCCTATGGCTACACCTTC.